This T cell receptor (beta chain) was found in a study of cytomegalovirus exposure and HLA in healthy donors. Researchers ran the PCR with 60 Vbeta and 13 Jbeta primers. The table came from immunoSEQ multiplex PCR; TCRdb's copy has only in-frame clones and leaves some out. The sample includes 110,000 to 150,000 clones, around 83% seen only once; the top ten take about 3.9%. J was trimmed by 2 bases and V by 7 bases; bases with no gene match: 6. The CDR3 has 14 residues. Germline CDR1 LNHDA, CDR2 SQIVND (reference sequence). Sequenced input: PBMCs. The V call is TRBV19, the J call TRBJ2-7; the match to TRBD2 covers 9 bases. The receptor was derived from a man aged 35 to 55 in good health and CMV-seropositive. The CDR3 is CASMQTSGTYEQYF. CDR3 coding DNA: TGTGCCAGTATGCAGACTAGCGGTACCTACGAGCAGTACTTC.